This is a list of T cell receptor beta chains from one sample in a study of blood T cell repertoires in COVID-19. Sequenced by immunoSEQ multiplex PCR; TCRdb stores in-frame clones only, minus some. The sample yields about 110,000 clones, roughly two thirds seen once. The sequenced sample was peripheral blood. The source is a human donor with acute or convalescent COVID-19. The donor label of this sample is uncertain. Both conserved end residues are part of each CDR3. Fields, in order: J gene, D gene, clone size, V gene, CDR3 DNA, CDR3 protein. D genes are given only for firm matches. Only some rows state a clone size, as once, few, many or a class for expanded clones.

j_call: TRBJ2-4
d_call: -
clone_size: -
v_call: TRBV15
cdr3_nt: TGTGCCACCAGCAGAGTGAATCAGGGTAGCAACATTCAGTACTTC
cdr3_aa: CATSRVNQGSNIQYF

j_call: TRBJ1-1
d_call: -
clone_size: -
v_call: TRBV9
cdr3_nt: TGTGCCAGCAGCGTAACCGGGACACCTAACACTGAAGCTTTCTTT
cdr3_aa: CASSVTGTPNTEAFF

j_call: TRBJ2-7
d_call: -
clone_size: many
v_call: TRBV30
cdr3_nt: TGTGCCTGGACGGGGGAATCCTACGAGCAGTACTTC
cdr3_aa: CAWTGESYEQYF

j_call: TRBJ1-3
d_call: -
clone_size: -
v_call: TRBV12-3/TRBV12-4
cdr3_nt: TGTGCCAGCAGCTTGAGCAGAAACACCATATATTTT
cdr3_aa: CASSLSRNTIYF

j_call: TRBJ2-1
d_call: TRBD2
clone_size: few
v_call: TRBV24-1
cdr3_nt: TGTGCCACCAGTGATCCGGGGCCCAGCGGGGGGGCCTCCTACAATGAGCAGTTCTTC
cdr3_aa: CATSDPGPSGGASYNEQFF

j_call: TRBJ1-6
d_call: TRBD1
clone_size: -
v_call: TRBV9
cdr3_nt: TGTGCCAGCAGGGAGGACAGGGGCGATTCACCCCTCCACTTT
cdr3_aa: CASREDRGDSPLHF

j_call: TRBJ1-1
d_call: -
clone_size: few
v_call: TRBV15
cdr3_nt: TGTGCCACCGGGGCCTCCTTGAACACTGAAGCTTTCTTT
cdr3_aa: CATGASLNTEAFF

j_call: TRBJ1-1
d_call: -
clone_size: -
v_call: TRBV5-1
cdr3_nt: TGCGCCAGCAGCTTGGCTAACACTGAAGCTTTCTTT
cdr3_aa: CASSLANTEAFF

j_call: TRBJ2-2
d_call: -
clone_size: -
v_call: TRBV7-2
cdr3_nt: TGTGCCAGCAGCTTGGCGAGGGCAACGAACACCGGGGAGCTGTTTTTT
cdr3_aa: CASSLARATNTGELFF

j_call: TRBJ1-5
d_call: TRBD1
clone_size: once
v_call: TRBV2
cdr3_nt: TGTGCCAGCAGTCCCGGGACAGGGGTCAATCAGCCCCAGCATTTT
cdr3_aa: CASSPGTGVNQPQHF

j_call: TRBJ2-1
d_call: TRBD1
clone_size: few
v_call: TRBV29-1
cdr3_nt: TGCAGCGCCGGGGACAGGGCGACCTACAATGAGCAGTTCTTC
cdr3_aa: CSAGDRATYNEQFF

j_call: TRBJ1-5
d_call: TRBD1
clone_size: few
v_call: TRBV7-8
cdr3_nt: TGTGCCAGCAGCTTATTCAGGGGGCTCGGTCCCCAGCATTTT
cdr3_aa: CASSLFRGLGPQHF

j_call: TRBJ1-5
d_call: -
clone_size: few
v_call: TRBV6-6
cdr3_nt: TGTGCCAGCAGTTTGGACACTGATCTGCCCCAGCATTTT
cdr3_aa: CASSLDTDLPQHF

j_call: TRBJ1-2
d_call: -
clone_size: -
v_call: TRBV19
cdr3_nt: TGTGCCAGTAGTATGTCTCAGGGCCGGACGTTAAACTATGGCTACACCTTC
cdr3_aa: CASSMSQGRTLNYGYTF

j_call: TRBJ2-3
d_call: -
clone_size: -
v_call: TRBV5-6
cdr3_nt: TGTGCCAGCAGCTTGATTTGGGGCACTGCAAGCACAGATACGCAGTATTTT
cdr3_aa: CASSLIWGTASTDTQYF

j_call: TRBJ2-5
d_call: TRBD2
clone_size: -
v_call: TRBV7-6
cdr3_nt: TGTGCCAGCAGCTTAAAAAGCGGGGGAGAGACCCAGTACTTC
cdr3_aa: CASSLKSGGETQYF

j_call: TRBJ1-3
d_call: -
clone_size: -
v_call: TRBV11-2
cdr3_nt: TGTGCCAGCAGCCACTCTGGAAACACCATATATTTT
cdr3_aa: CASSHSGNTIYF

j_call: TRBJ2-5
d_call: -
clone_size: -
v_call: TRBV3-1/TRBV3-2
cdr3_nt: TGTGCCAGCAGCCTGTTGGGGAGGACCGAGACCCAGTACTTC
cdr3_aa: CASSLLGRTETQYF

j_call: TRBJ2-7
d_call: -
clone_size: -
v_call: TRBV28
cdr3_nt: TGTGCCAGCAGTCCGTTTCAGCGGTCCTACGAGCAGTACTTC
cdr3_aa: CASSPFQRSYEQYF

j_call: TRBJ1-5
d_call: -
clone_size: -
v_call: TRBV28
cdr3_nt: TGTGCCTCATCGACACTGTATAGCAATCAGCCCCAGCATTTT
cdr3_aa: CASSTLYSNQPQHF

j_call: TRBJ2-2
d_call: -
clone_size: -
v_call: TRBV28
cdr3_nt: TGTGCCAGCAGTTTGGCCCCCGGGGAGCTGTTTTTT
cdr3_aa: CASSLAPGELFF

j_call: TRBJ1-1
d_call: TRBD1
clone_size: -
v_call: TRBV5-1
cdr3_nt: TGCGCCAGCACCAATCTCGGACAGGGGAACACTGAAGCTTTCTTT
cdr3_aa: CASTNLGQGNTEAFF

j_call: TRBJ1-3
d_call: TRBD1
clone_size: -
v_call: TRBV14
cdr3_nt: TGTGCCAGCAGCCGGGACAGAAGCTCTGGAAACACCATATATTTT
cdr3_aa: CASSRDRSSGNTIYF

j_call: TRBJ2-2
d_call: -
clone_size: -
v_call: TRBV7-7
cdr3_nt: TGTGCTAGCAGTCCAAAAAGGGGGACCGGGGAGCTGTTTTTT
cdr3_aa: CASSPKRGTGELFF

j_call: TRBJ2-7
d_call: TRBD1
clone_size: few
v_call: TRBV5-1
cdr3_nt: TGCGCCAGCAGCTTGTTAGGGGGCTATTCCTACGAGCAGTACTTC
cdr3_aa: CASSLLGGYSYEQYF

j_call: TRBJ1-6
d_call: -
clone_size: many
v_call: TRBV11-2
cdr3_nt: TGTGCCAGCAGCTCCTTGGGGGCTACCTATAATTCACCCCTCCACTTT
cdr3_aa: CASSSLGATYNSPLHF

j_call: TRBJ1-4
d_call: -
clone_size: -
v_call: TRBV18
cdr3_nt: TGTGCCAGCTCACCAACCCCCGGGAATGAAAAACTGTTTTTT
cdr3_aa: CASSPTPGNEKLFF

j_call: TRBJ2-5
d_call: -
clone_size: -
v_call: TRBV12-3/TRBV12-4
cdr3_nt: TGTGCCAGCGGACCAGGGGCGTGGGAGACCCAGTACTTC
cdr3_aa: CASGPGAWETQYF

j_call: TRBJ2-3
d_call: -
clone_size: once
v_call: TRBV7-9
cdr3_nt: TGTGCCAGCAGCTTAGGGACAGTTGGGGATACGCAGTATTTT
cdr3_aa: CASSLGTVGDTQYF

j_call: TRBJ2-5
d_call: -
clone_size: -
v_call: TRBV29-1
cdr3_nt: TGCAGCGTTCAACCGGGACACCGTCAAGAGACCCAGTACTTC
cdr3_aa: CSVQPGHRQETQYF

j_call: TRBJ2-1
d_call: TRBD2
clone_size: -
v_call: TRBV2
cdr3_nt: TGTGCCAGCAGGAGGGATGACGGGCGGGGGGGTTACAATGAGCAGTTCTTC
cdr3_aa: CASRRDDGRGGYNEQFF

j_call: TRBJ2-5
d_call: -
clone_size: -
v_call: TRBV7-7
cdr3_nt: TGTGCCAGCAGCTCCACGCAGGGTACAATAGAGACCCAGTACTTC
cdr3_aa: CASSSTQGTIETQYF

j_call: TRBJ2-7
d_call: -
clone_size: -
v_call: TRBV11-2
cdr3_nt: TGTGCCAGCAGCTTCCCAGGACAAGGCACCTACGAGCAGTACTTC
cdr3_aa: CASSFPGQGTYEQYF

j_call: TRBJ1-2
d_call: TRBD1
clone_size: -
v_call: TRBV7-9
cdr3_nt: TGTGCCAGCAGCGTTATCGGACAGGGGGCAAACTATGGCTACACCTTC
cdr3_aa: CASSVIGQGANYGYTF

j_call: TRBJ1-4
d_call: TRBD1
clone_size: -
v_call: TRBV10-2
cdr3_nt: TGCGCCAGCAGTGACCGTGGACAGGGTTATAATGAAAAACTGTTTTTT
cdr3_aa: CASSDRGQGYNEKLFF

j_call: TRBJ1-2
d_call: -
clone_size: -
v_call: TRBV5-6
cdr3_nt: TGTGCCAGCAGCCCGAACGGACACAGCCTCTATGGCTACACCTTC
cdr3_aa: CASSPNGHSLYGYTF

j_call: TRBJ2-5
d_call: -
clone_size: -
v_call: TRBV5-1
cdr3_nt: TGCGCCAGCAGCTTGGGTCAGGGTCTACAGACCCAGTACTTC
cdr3_aa: CASSLGQGLQTQYF